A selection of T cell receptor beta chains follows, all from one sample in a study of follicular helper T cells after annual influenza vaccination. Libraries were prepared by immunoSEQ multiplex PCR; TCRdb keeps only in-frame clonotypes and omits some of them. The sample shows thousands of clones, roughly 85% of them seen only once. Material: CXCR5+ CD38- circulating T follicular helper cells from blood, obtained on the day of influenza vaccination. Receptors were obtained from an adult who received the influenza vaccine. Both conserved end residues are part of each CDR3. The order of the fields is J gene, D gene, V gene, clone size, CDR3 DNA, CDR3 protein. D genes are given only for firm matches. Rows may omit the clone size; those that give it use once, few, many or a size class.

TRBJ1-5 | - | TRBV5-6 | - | TGTGCCAGCAGCTTACAGGGACGGGGGCCCCAGCATTTT | CASSLQGRGPQHF
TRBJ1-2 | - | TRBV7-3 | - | TGTGCCAGCAGCTTAGACGGAAGCTTCTATGGCTACACCTTC | CASSLDGSFYGYTF
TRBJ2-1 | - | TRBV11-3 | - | TGTGCCAGCTCCTCGCCATGGGGCGATGAGCAGTTCTTC | CASSSPWGDEQFF
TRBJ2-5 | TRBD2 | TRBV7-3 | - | TGTGCCAGCAGTTACCTGGGCCCAAGCGGGAGAGGTGGGGAGCAGTACTTC | CASSYLGPSGRGGEQYF
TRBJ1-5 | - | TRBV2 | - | TGTGCCAGCAGGGAGACGGACAATAGCAATCAGCCCCAGCATTTT | CASRETDNSNQPQHF
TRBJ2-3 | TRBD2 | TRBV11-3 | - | TGTGCCAGCAGCCTAGGAAGCAGCGGGATAGGAGATACGCAGTATTTT | CASSLGSSGIGDTQYF
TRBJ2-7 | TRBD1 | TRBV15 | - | TGTGCCACCAGCAGAGATACGGGGACAGGTGGCGAGCAGTACTTC | CATSRDTGTGGEQYF
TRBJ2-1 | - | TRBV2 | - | TGTGCCAGCAGAGGGGCCACTGGCGGAATCAGTGAGCAGTTCTTC | CASRGATGGISEQFF
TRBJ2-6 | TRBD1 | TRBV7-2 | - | TGTGCCAGCAGCTATAACAGGGGTTCCGGGGCCAACGTCCTGACTTTC | CASSYNRGSGANVLTF
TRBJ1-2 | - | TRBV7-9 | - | TGTGCCAGCAGCTTAGGGGTCAGCGGTAAGGTGGCTACCACCTTC | CASSLGVSGKVATTF
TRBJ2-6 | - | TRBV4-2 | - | TGTGCCAGCAGCCAAGATCTTGGGGTTTATTCTGGGGCCAACGTCCTGACTTTC | CASSQDLGVYSGANVLTF
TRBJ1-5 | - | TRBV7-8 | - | TGTGCCAGCAGCTTAGCGCGACAGCCCGGCAATCAGCCCCAGCATTTT | CASSLARQPGNQPQHF
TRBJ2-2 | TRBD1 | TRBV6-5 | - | TGTGCCACATATAGGGGGCTGGGCGGGGAGCTGTTTTTT | CATYRGLGGELFF
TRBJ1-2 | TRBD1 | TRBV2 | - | TGTGCCAGCAACAAAGAAGGGACAGGGGGATATGGCTACACCTTC | CASNKEGTGGYGYTF
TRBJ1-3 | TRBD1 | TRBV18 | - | TGTGCCAGCTCAGACGACAGGGGTTCTGGAAACACCATATATTTT | CASSDDRGSGNTIYF
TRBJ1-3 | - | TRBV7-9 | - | TGTGCCAGCAGCTTAGCCTCGGGACTACGAAACACCATATATTTT | CASSLASGLRNTIYF
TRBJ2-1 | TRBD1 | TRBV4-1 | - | TGCGCCAGCAGCCAGGGACAGGCCTACAATGAGCAGTTCTTC | CASSQGQAYNEQFF
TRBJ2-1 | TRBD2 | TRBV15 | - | TGTGCCACCAGCAGAGGAGGAACTAGCGGGAGCTATGAGCAGTTCTTC | CATSRGGTSGSYEQFF
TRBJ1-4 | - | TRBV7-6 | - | TGTGCCAGCAGCCCCCGGGGGGGCGGGTCTGAAAAACTGTTTTTT | CASSPRGGGSEKLFF
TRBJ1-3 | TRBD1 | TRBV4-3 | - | TGCGCCAGCAGCCAAGATACAGGGGAAGGGACTGGAAACACCATATATTTT | CASSQDTGEGTGNTIYF
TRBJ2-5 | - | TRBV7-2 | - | TGTGCCAGCAGCTTAGTTCAACGGGGGGCGTTGGGAGAGACCCAGTACTTC | CASSLVQRGALGETQYF
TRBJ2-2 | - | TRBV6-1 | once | TGTGCCAGCAGTGATTTGGGGGCCACCGGGGAGCTGTTTTTT | CASSDLGATGELFF